This T cell receptor (beta chain) originates from a study of identical twins. Study conclusions and caveats: Out-of-frame alpha sequences that twins shared showed excess low generation probability.

This clonotype was counted many times. Its matching antigen is unknown. The germline CDR1 and CDR2 sequences are SNHLY and FYNNEI. Between the trimmed V and J ends, which lost 7 bases and 2 bases, there was a span of 9 bases. The CDR3 is 12 residues long. TCRdb fed the 5' RACE reads into MiXCR, producing one record per CDR3 protein. The data contain about 810,000 distinct CDR3 sequences, approximately 13% of them singletons. These records were also assigned to another study, of yellow fever vaccine responses in identical twins.

The sequence derives from a woman aged 18-29 years in good health. Input material: PBMCs. This rearrangement joins TRBV2 to TRBJ2-7; no definite D call. CDR3 in DNA: TGTGCCAGCACCAGGATAGCCTACGAGCAGTACTTC. It codes for CASTRIAYEQYF.